This entry describes one T cell receptor beta chain. An end of the junction does not agree with germline; a read error may underlie this. TCRB libraries came from RNA via three nested multiplex PCR rounds. TCRdb ran MiXCR on the multiplex PCR reads and lists one entry per CDR3 protein. This sample has 9,500 to 13,000 distinct CDR3 sequences, with 55% to 80% found just once. This entry is derived from a study of tumor-infiltrating lymphocytes in glioblastoma multiforme. Looked up from germline, CDR1 is MNHEY and CDR2 is SVGEGT. The length of the CDR3 is 15 residues. Sequenced sample: brain tumor tissue. The clonotype originates from a male donor with glioblastoma. The genes are TRBV6-2 or TRBV6-3 and TRBJ2-2, with D possibly being TRBD2 (6 bases). The CDR3 region is CAGSYGGAGTGGLFF. CDR3 DNA: TGTGCCGGCAGTTATGGTGGGGCGGGGACCGGGGGGCTGTTTTTT.